These 21 T cell receptor beta chains were all obtained from the same sample, sequenced in a study of shared clonotypes between healthy human individuals. Method: immunoSEQ multiplex PCR; TCRdb's copy keeps in-frame clones and lacks some. The sample contains 2 million to 2.5 million clones, 85% to 95% of which appear only once. Sequenced input: naive CD4+ T cells from PBMCs. Documented subset: CD45RA+ positively selected. The receptors were gathered from a man aged 18 to 30 in good health. Some clones in this sample may be carry-over from other donors' samples.

The J gene is TRBJ1-5, the V gene TRBV5-4; D unclear. Trimming left V 2 bases short and J 6 bases short, with 6 bases between. Germline assignment: CDR1 SGHNT and CDR2 YYREEE (reference sequence). The CDR3 runs 12 residues. The DNA for the CDR3 is TGTGCCAGCAGCTTCCCGGGTCAGCCCCAGCATTTT. This translates into CASSFPGQPQHF.

The V gene is TRBV28, the J gene TRBJ1-5; a weak D match, TRBD1 (5 bases). Trimming took 5 bases from V and 2 from J, leaving 16 bases between them. This CDR3 contains 16 residues. Germline values: CDR1 MDHEN, CDR2 SYDVKM. CDR3 protein: CASSSPGTRGNQPQHF. In DNA form, the CDR3 reads TGTGCCAGCAGTAGCCCGGGGACTCGGGGCAATCAGCCCCAGCATTTT.

This clone occurred once. This CDR3 is also generated by other DNA sequences in the sample. The CDR3 is CASSLDPRDTQYF. The CDR3 nucleotides are TGTGCCAGCAGCTTAGATCCCCGAGATACGCAGTATTTT. This sequence joins TRBV11-2 and TRBJ2-3, with D hard to call. The ends were cut back, 0 bases at V and 5 bases at J, with 6 bases in the middle. The length of the CDR3 is 13 residues. The V gene's germline CDR1 is SGHAT and CDR2 FQNNGV.

The CDR3 nucleotides are TGTGCCAGCAGCTTCGCGACAGGGGGCGAGAGCGGGGAGCTGTTTTTT. Translation gives CASSFATGGESGELFF. The chain is built from TRBV7-9 and TRBJ2-2; 10 bases align to TRBD1. This CDR3 has 16 amino acids. V lost 3 bases and J lost 7; bases outside the gene matches: 8. Germline V gives CDR1 SEHNR, CDR2 FQNEAQ (reference sequence).

The rearrangement joins TRBV7-2 to TRBJ1-4; a weak D match, TRBD1 (5 bases). There are 14 residues in the CDR3. V was cut by 5 bases and J by 5 bases, with 12 bases left in between. Germline V gene data show CDR1 as SGHTA and CDR2 as FQGNSA. For the CDR3, the DNA is TGTGCCAGCAGCCTCGACAGCTACAATGAAAAACTGTTTTTT. As protein: CASSLDSYNEKLFF.

A note on this clone: Distinct nucleotide sequences in the sample also encode this CDR3. The chain has TRBV7-6 and TRBJ2-1; perhaps D is TRBD1 or TRBD2 (5 bases each). There are 12 residues in the CDR3. CDR1 SGHVS and CDR2 FNYEAQ come from the germline V gene. Trimming took 1 base from V and 8 from J, leaving 6 bases between them. The CDR3 protein is CASSLVGDEQFF. DNA of the CDR3: TGTGCCAGCAGCTTAGTGGGGGATGAGCAGTTCTTC. Based on the CDR3 plus reference TRBV7-6 and TRBJ2-1, the full variable domain is GAGVSQSPRYKVTKRGQDVALRCDPISGHVSLYWYRQALGQGPEFLTYFNYEAQQDKSGLPNDRFSAERPEGSISTLTIQRTEQRDSAMYRCASSLVGDEQFFGPGTRLTVL.

The genes are TRBV30 and TRBJ2-1; 12 bases match TRBD2. V dropped 2 bases and J dropped 2; count of bases not matched to a gene: 7. CDR3 length: 17 amino acids. Germline V gives CDR1 GTSNPN, CDR2 SVGIG (reference sequence). This chain's CDR3 is CAWSFQLAGGPYNEQFF. For the CDR3, the DNA is TGTGCCTGGAGTTTCCAACTAGCGGGAGGCCCCTACAATGAGCAGTTCTTC. The full variable domain, completed using reference TRBV30 and TRBJ2-1, is SQTIHQWPATLVQPVGSPLSLECTVEGTSNPNLYWYRQAAGRGLQLLFYSVGIGQISSEVPQNLSASRPQDRQFILSSKKLLLSDSGFYLCAWSFQLAGGPYNEQFFGPGTRLTVL.

This rearrangement joins TRBV5-1 to TRBJ1-3; TRBD1 matches at 7 bases. J was trimmed by 0 bases and V by 3 bases; bases with no gene match: 3. Germline CDR1 and CDR2: SGHRS and YFSETQ. This CDR3 region has 15 residues. The CDR3 DNA reads TGCGCCAGCAGCTGGGGGACAGACTCTGGAAACACCATATATTTT. As protein: CASSWGTDSGNTIYF.

The chain links TRBV5-6 to TRBJ2-6; D may be TRBD1 (6 bases). Germline CDR1 and CDR2: SGHDT and YYEEEE. The CDR3 spans 18 residues. Trimming removed 2 bases from V and 0 bases from J, with 15 bases in between. The CDR3 DNA reads TGTGCCAGCAGCTTTAGACAGGTATCGAGCTCTGGGGCCAACGTCCTGACTTTC. This codes for CASSFRQVSSSGANVLTF.

The chain is built from TRBV5-6 and TRBJ2-7; 9 bases agree with TRBD2. After removal of 6 bases from V and 3 bases from J, the junction contained 7 bases not matched to a gene. This CDR3 contains 14 residues. Per the germline V gene, CDR1 is SGHDT and CDR2 is YYEEEE. Written as DNA, the CDR3 is TGTGCCAGCAAACAGGGACTAGCCCTCTACGAGCAGTACTTC. Translation gives CASKQGLALYEQYF. Combining the CDR3 with reference TRBV5-6 and TRBJ2-7 gives the whole variable domain DAGVTQSPTHLIKTRGQQVTLRCSPKSGHDTVSWYQQALGQGPQFIFQYYEEEERQRGNFPDRFSGHQFPNYSSELNVNALLLGDSALYLCASKQGLALYEQYFGPGTRLTVT.

This sequence joins TRBV1 and TRBJ1-2; the table's D call, TRBD1, has no DNA check behind it. TRBV1 is a known pseudogene. The CDR3 is 19 amino acids. The CDR3 DNA follows: TGCACCAGCAGCCTCTCTCAGCGGGACAGGGGAAGAATCCACTATGGCTACACCTTC. Translating gives CTSSLSQRDRGRIHYGYTF.

The chain combines TRBV5-6 with TRBJ1-5; no clear D. With 2 bases removed from V and 0 bases from J, the gap between germline ends came to 12 bases. This CDR3 spans 16 amino acids. The germline V gene encodes CDR1 SGHDT and CDR2 YYEEEE. CDR3 DNA: TGTGCCAGCAGCTTTGGCGGATATTATAGCAATCAGCCCCAGCATTTT. The encoded protein is CASSFGGYYSNQPQHF.

CDR3 region: CASSQGGGGETQYF. The CDR3 region has the DNA TGTGCCAGCAGCCAGGGAGGGGGAGGAGAGACCCAGTACTTC. V and J are TRBV6-1 and TRBJ2-5, with a weak D call TRBD2 (7 bases). The V gene lost 6 bases and the J gene lost 4 bases, with 15 bases spanning the gap. This CDR3 is 14 amino acids long. Germline V CDR1 and CDR2: MNHNS, SASEGT.

V and J are TRBV11-3 and TRBJ2-1; 10 bases match TRBD2. Germline V gives CDR1 SGHNT, CDR2 YENEEA. With V trimmed by 5 bases and J by 2 bases, 9 bases remained unmatched. There are 17 residues in the CDR3. The CDR3 spells CASSLRSGRGPYNEQFF. CDR3 sequence (DNA): TGTGCCAGCAGCCTGAGAAGCGGGAGGGGCCCCTACAATGAGCAGTTCTTC.

J is TRBJ2-2 and V is TRBV5-1; 16 nucleotides match TRBD2. This CDR3 comprises 16 residues. Unmatched junction bases numbered 4, after V lost 5 bases and J lost 6 bases. Germline V gene sequence: CDR1 SGHRS, CDR2 YFSETQ. CDR3 residues: CASRAGTSGRAGELFF. As DNA, the CDR3 is TGCGCCAGCAGAGCCGGGACTAGCGGGAGGGCCGGGGAGCTGTTTTTT.

The chain has TRBV7-9 and TRBJ1-1; tentatively, D is TRBD1 (6 bases). V gave up 2 bases and J gave up 1 base, with 11 bases separating them. CDR3 size: 15 residues. Germline loops: CDR1 SEHNR, CDR2 FQNEAQ (reference sequence). The CDR3 DNA follows: TGTGCCAGCAGCTTAAGGGTGGGACAGAACACTGAAGCTTTCTTT. Its translation is CASSLRVGQNTEAFF.

The chain links TRBV19 to TRBJ2-2, with 10 bases fitting TRBD2. The CDR3 covers 17 residues. In germline, CDR1 is LNHDA, CDR2 SQIVND (reference sequence). V lost 7 bases and J lost 3; bases outside the gene matches: 11. The chain's CDR3 is CASTSPGLAGDTGELFF. The DNA of the CDR3 is TGTGCCAGTACCTCCCCAGGGCTAGCGGGAGACACCGGGGAGCTGTTTTTT. The full variable domain, its missing parts supplied by reference TRBV19 and TRBJ2-2, is DGGITQSPKYLFRKEGQNVTLSCEQNLNHDAMYWYRQDPGQGLRLIYYSQIVNDFQKGDIAEGYSVSREKKESFPLTVTSAQKNPTAFYLCASTSPGLAGDTGELFFGEGSRLTVL.

This clone was seen more than once but under ten times. The chain is built from TRBV6-1 and TRBJ2-1; 8 bases are a match to TRBD2. The ends lost 7 bases at V and 0 bases at J; junction bases unmatched: 5. Germline V lookup: CDR1 MNHNS, CDR2 SASEGT. The CDR3 has 15 residues. CDR3 coding DNA: TGTGCCAGCACGCCGAGCGGGAGCTCCTACAATGAGCAGTTCTTC. It specifies CASTPSGSSYNEQFF.

This chain links TRBV5-4 with TRBJ1-2; D gene unclear. Trimming pared 2 bases from V and 2 bases from J, leaving 7 bases between. The germline V gene encodes CDR1 SGHNT and CDR2 YYREEE (reference sequence). The CDR3 is 13 amino acids. The CDR3 bases are TGTGCCAGCAGCTTACCCGGAAACTATGGCTACACCTTC. This encodes CASSLPGNYGYTF.

V is TRBV30 and J is TRBJ2-6; D is ambiguous. The V end lost 2 bases, the J end lost 1 base, and 9 bases lay between the germline ends. Germline CDR1 GTSNPN, CDR2 SVGIG (reference sequence). This CDR3 contains 15 residues. CDR3 region: CAWSPHGSGANVLTF. In nucleotides, the CDR3 is TGTGCCTGGAGTCCCCACGGGTCTGGGGCCAACGTCCTGACTTTC.

The chain links TRBV2 to TRBJ2-7, with D perhaps assigned TRBD1 or TRBD2 (5 bases each). The CDR3 spans 14 residues. From germline, CDR1 is SNHLY and CDR2 FYNNEI. Trimming took off 3 bases at V and 2 bases at J, with 11 bases between the two ends. Here the CDR3 reads CASSDGAAPYEQYF. Written as DNA, the CDR3 is TGTGCCAGCAGTGACGGGGCGGCCCCCTACGAGCAGTACTTC.